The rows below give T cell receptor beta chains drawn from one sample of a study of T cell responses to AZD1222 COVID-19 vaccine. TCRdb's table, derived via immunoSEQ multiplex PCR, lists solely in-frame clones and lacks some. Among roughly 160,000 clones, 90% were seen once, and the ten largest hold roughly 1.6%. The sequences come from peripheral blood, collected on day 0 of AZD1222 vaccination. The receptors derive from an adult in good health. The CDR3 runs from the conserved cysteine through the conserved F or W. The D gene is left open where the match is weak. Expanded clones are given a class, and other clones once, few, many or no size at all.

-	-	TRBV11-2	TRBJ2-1	TGTGCCAGCAGCTTACCAGGGGGGCCCTACAATGAGCAGTTCTTC	CASSLPGGPYNEQFF
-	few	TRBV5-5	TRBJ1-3	TGTGCCAGCAAGTTGGGCAGCTCTGGAAACACCATATATTTT	CASKLGSSGNTIYF
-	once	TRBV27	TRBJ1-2	TGTGCCAGCAGCTGGCGGGGGAAAGATGGCTACACCTTC	CASSWRGKDGYTF
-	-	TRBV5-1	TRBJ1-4	TGCGCCAGCAGCTTGGATCGGGGCTCAACTAATGAAAAACTGTTTTTT	CASSLDRGSTNEKLFF
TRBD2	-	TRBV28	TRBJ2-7	TGTGCCAGCAGTTTAACTAGCGGGGGTTTCAATAACTACGAGCAGTACTTC	CASSLTSGGFNNYEQYF
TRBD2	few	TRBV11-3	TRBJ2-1	TGTGCCAGCAGCTTTAGCGGGGGGGCCGACAATGAGCAGTTCTTC	CASSFSGGADNEQFF
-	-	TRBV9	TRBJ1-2	TGTGCCAGCAGCGGAACAATATGGGGCTACACCTTC	CASSGTIWGYTF
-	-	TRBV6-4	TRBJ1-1	TGTGCCAGCAGTGACTCGGAGAACACTGAAGCTTTCTTT	CASSDSENTEAFF
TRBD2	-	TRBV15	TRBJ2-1	TGTGCCACCAGCAGAGAGACTACCGGGACTAGCGGGGGGGATTACAATGAGCAGTTCTTC	CATSRETTGTSGGDYNEQFF
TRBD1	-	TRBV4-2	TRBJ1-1	TGTGCCAGCAGCCAGGGGACAGGGTTTGAAGCTTTCTTT	CASSQGTGFEAFF
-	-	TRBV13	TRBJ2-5	TGTGCCAGCAGCTCCGCCTCCGGGACACCTAAAGAGACCCAGTACTTC	CASSSASGTPKETQYF
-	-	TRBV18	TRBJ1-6	TGTGCCAGCTCACGTCAGGGGAGCTCCTATAATTCACCCCTCCACTTT	CASSRQGSSYNSPLHF
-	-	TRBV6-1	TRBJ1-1	TGTGCCAGCAGTGAAGCGGGGGGGATCACTGAAGCTTTCTTT	CASSEAGGITEAFF
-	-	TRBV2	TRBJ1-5	TGTGCCACAATCCGGGACCTCAATCAGCCCCAGCATTTT	CATIRDLNQPQHF
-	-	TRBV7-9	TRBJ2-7	TGTGCCAGCAGCTTAGTCGGCGTTAGCTCCTACGAGCAGTACTTC	CASSLVGVSSYEQYF
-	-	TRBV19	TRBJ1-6	TGTGCCAGTAGAACAGGGTACGATAATTCACCCCTCCACTTT	CASRTGYDNSPLHF
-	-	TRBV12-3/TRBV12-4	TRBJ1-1	TGTGCCAGCAGGATGACAGGGAACACTGAAGCTTTCTTT	CASRMTGNTEAFF
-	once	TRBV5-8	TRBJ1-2	TGTGCCAGCAGCTTGGATGGCGGTGGCTATGGCTACACCTTC	CASSLDGGGYGYTF
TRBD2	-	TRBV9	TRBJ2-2	TGTGCCAGCAGATCGACTAGCGGGGGAACCGGGGAGCTGTTTTTT	CASRSTSGGTGELFF
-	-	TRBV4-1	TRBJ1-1	TGCGCCAGCAGCCAAGATGATTGGGGCACTGAAGCTTTCTTT	CASSQDDWGTEAFF
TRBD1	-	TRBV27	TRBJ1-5	TGTGCCAGCAGCCGAGGGACAGGGGAGGTGCGGCTTCAGCCCCAGCATTTT	CASSRGTGEVRLQPQHF
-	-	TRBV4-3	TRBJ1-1	TGCGCCAGCAGTCAAGGAGCCCAGGCTTTCTTT	CASSQGAQAFF
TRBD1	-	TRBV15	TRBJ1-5	TGTGCCACTCGTAGTCGCACAGGGGGTGGTCAGCCCCAGCATTTT	CATRSRTGGGQPQHF
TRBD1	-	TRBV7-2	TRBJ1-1	TGTGCCAGCAGCATCCGGGACAGGGGGACTGAAGCTTTCTTT	CASSIRDRGTEAFF
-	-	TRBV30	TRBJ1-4	TGTGCCTGGAGTGCTCCCATTTACCCCAATGAAAAACTGTTTTTT	CAWSAPIYPNEKLFF
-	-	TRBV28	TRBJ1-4	TGTGCCAGCAGTTTCATGACAGGAGTGGATGAAAAACTGTTTTTT	CASSFMTGVDEKLFF
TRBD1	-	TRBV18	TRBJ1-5	TGTGCCAGCTCAAGGCTACAGGGGAACAATCAGCCCCAGCATTTT	CASSRLQGNNQPQHF
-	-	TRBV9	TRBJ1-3	TGTGCCAGCAGCGTATTGGATACCGCCGGAAACACCATATATTTT	CASSVLDTAGNTIYF
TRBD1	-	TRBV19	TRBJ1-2	TGTGCCAGTAGTATGGAAGGGGGCGGCTACACCTTC	CASSMEGGGYTF
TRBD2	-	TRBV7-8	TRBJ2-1	TGTGCCAGCAGCTTATACTTGTCTAGCGGGGGCCTATACAATGAGCAGTTCTTC	CASSLYLSSGGLYNEQFF
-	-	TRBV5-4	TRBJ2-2	TGTGCCAGCAGCTTGTCGACACCAATCACCGGGGAGCTGTTTTTT	CASSLSTPITGELFF
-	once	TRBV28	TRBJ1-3	TGTGCCAGCAGTCCAACCACAGGGACTGGAAACACCATATATTTT	CASSPTTGTGNTIYF